These 19 T cell receptor beta chains were all obtained from the same sample, sequenced in a study of cytomegalovirus exposure and HLA in healthy donors. Use of 60 Vbeta and 13 Jbeta primers characterized the PCR. Using immunoSEQ multiplex PCR, the repertoire was profiled, and TCRdb retains in-frame clones only, with some absent. The sample yields roughly 89,000 clones, over 60% seen once. Sequencing input: PBMCs. The source of these receptors is a woman in her fifties or sixties in good health and CMV-seropositive.

This clone was seen a few times. The rearrangement uses TRBV29-1 and TRBJ1-2; D is unclear. This CDR3 is built from 11 residues. V lost 4 bases to trimming and J lost 2 bases, with 5 bases between them. The germline gives CDR1 SQVTM, CDR2 ANQGSEA. CDR3 loop: CSVVENYGYTF. The CDR3 DNA follows: TGCAGCGTTGTGGAGAACTATGGCTACACCTTC.

The CDR3 here is CASSKGRGLVETQYF. The CDR3 DNA follows: TGTGCCAGCAGCAAAGGGAGGGGACTAGTAGAGACCCAGTACTTC. The chain carries TRBV21-1 and TRBJ2-5; the table's D call, TRBD2, was not checked against the DNA. TRBV21-1 is shown as a pseudogene. The CDR3 runs 15 residues.

The V gene is TRBV6-6, the J gene TRBJ2-1; 7 bases agree with TRBD2. Unmatched junction bases numbered 5, after V lost 4 bases and J lost 2 bases. Germline V lookup: CDR1 MNHNY, CDR2 SVGAGI (reference sequence). CDR3 size: 15 residues. CDR3 coding DNA: TGTGCCAGCAGTTCCACTAGCGTACCCTACAATGAGCAGTTCTTC. It is translated as CASSSTSVPYNEQFF.

V usage is TRBV27 and J usage is TRBJ2-3; 10 bases line up with TRBD2. The CDR3 has 15 residues. Germline assignment: CDR1 MNHEY and CDR2 SMNVEV (reference sequence). The V segment lost 2 bases and the J segment 6 bases; nucleotides outside the gene matches: 5. The CDR3 coding sequence is TGTGCCAGCAGTTTAACAGCGGGGGGGCTTGATACGCAGTATTTT. Residues: CASSLTAGGLDTQYF.

The V and J genes are TRBV5-1 and TRBJ1-1, with 9 bases lining up with TRBD1. The CDR3 is 15 residues long. Per germline, CDR1 SGHRS and CDR2 YFSETQ. V was pared by 2 bases and J by 3 bases, with 5 bases of the junction left unmatched. The chain's CDR3 is CASSFTGGRDTEAFF. CDR3 in DNA: TGCGCCAGCAGCTTTACAGGGGGCAGGGACACTGAAGCTTTCTTT. The complete variable domain, with remaining parts taken from reference TRBV5-1 and TRBJ1-1, reads KAGVTQTPRYLIKTRGQQVTLSCSPISGHRSVSWYQQTPGQGLQFLFEYFSETQRNKGNFPGRFSGRQFSNSRSEMNVSTLELGDSALYLCASSFTGGRDTEAFFGQGTRLTVV.

This clone was counted a few times. The sample has other DNA sequences that encode this CDR3 too. The chain is built from TRBV6-1 and TRBJ1-5; 8 nucleotides match TRBD1. V shed 10 bases and J 4 bases; nucleotides not matched to a gene: 3. The CDR3 sequence is 12 residues long. Germline loops: CDR1 MNHNS, CDR2 SASEGT. CDR3 DNA sequence: TGTGCCATTGACAGGGGTAATCAGCCCCAGCATTTT. It encodes CAIDRGNQPQHF.

This rearrangement joins TRBV4-3 to TRBJ1-3; possible D gene TRBD1, 6 bases. Deletions cut 0 bases from V and 4 bases from J, with 13 bases between. The V gene's germline CDR1 is LGHNA and CDR2 YSLEER. The CDR3 covers 16 residues. CDR3 DNA sequence: TGCGCCAGCAGCCAAGATCGGACCGGGACAGGAAACACCATATATTTT. This encodes CASSQDRTGTGNTIYF.

The V and J genes are TRBV18 and TRBJ1-1, with TRBD1 as a possible D gene (6 bases). Germline lookup yields CDR1 KGHSH and CDR2 LQKENI. This CDR3 has 17 residues. Trimming removed 0 bases from V and 0 bases from J, with 14 bases in between. The CDR3 nucleotides read TGTGCCAGCTCACCACCGGGTGCAGGGGTAATGAACACTGAAGCTTTCTTT. It specifies CASSPPGAGVMNTEAFF.

V gene TRBV7-2 combines with J gene TRBJ2-1, with D uncertain. CDR1 SGHTA and CDR2 FQGNSA come from the germline V gene. V was trimmed by 4 bases and J by 1 base, leaving 5 bases between them. The CDR3 has 13 residues. In DNA form, the CDR3 reads TGTGCCAGCAGCTCCAGTTCCTACAATGAGCAGTTCTTC. Protein sequence: CASSSSSYNEQFF.

The genes are TRBV30 and TRBJ1-6; no clear D gene. Germline lookup yields CDR1 GTSNPN and CDR2 SVGIG (reference sequence). V lost 0 bases and J lost 10, with 19 bases in between. The CDR3 runs 16 residues. The CDR3 protein is CAWSVAIPYKSSPLHF. CDR3 in DNA: TGTGCCTGGAGTGTAGCGATTCCTTACAAGAGCTCACCCCTCCACTTT.

The chain links TRBV11-2 to TRBJ2-1; TRBD1 matches 9 bases. This CDR3 has 14 residues. Germline V gene data show CDR1 as SGHAT and CDR2 as FQNNGV. The trim removed 4 bases at V and 8 bases at J, leaving 6 bases unmatched. CDR3 in DNA: TGTGCCAGCAGCTCGGGACAGGGCCAATATGAGCAGTTCTTC. Its protein is CASSSGQGQYEQFF.

V and J are TRBV29-1 and TRBJ2-7; 10 bases align to TRBD2. The CDR3 totals 14 residues. Germline CDR1 reads SQVTM; CDR2 reads ANQGSEA. V shed 5 bases, J shed 5 bases, and the junction held 9 bases outside the gene matches. CDR3 region: CSVRERGGLDEQYF. The CDR3 coding sequence is TGCAGCGTTAGGGAGCGGGGGGGCCTCGACGAGCAGTACTTC.

In its sample, this clone was seen once. V usage is TRBV11-1 and J usage is TRBJ2-3; D perhaps matches TRBD1 (6 bases). V lost 1 base, J lost 4 bases, and 18 bases lay in between. Germline V gives CDR1 SGHAT, CDR2 FQDESV (reference sequence). The CDR3 totals 17 residues. The CDR3 DNA is TGTGCCAGCAGCTTAGAAGGTGTAGCTGGGGGCGCAGATACGCAGTATTTT. It yields the protein CASSLEGVAGGADTQYF.

J is TRBJ2-3 and V is TRBV27, with TRBD2 identical over 7 bases. Germline values: CDR1 MNHEY, CDR2 SMNVEV (reference sequence). The J segment lost 2 bases and the V segment lost 1 base, leaving 9 bases of the junction unmatched. The CDR3 runs to 17 residues. The CDR3 DNA is TGTGCCAGCAGTTTATTGGGCGGGGGACCCCTCACAGATACGCAGTATTTT. It encodes CASSLLGGGPLTDTQYF.

The V call is TRBV5-1, the J call TRBJ1-3; D remains ambiguous. The germline V and J ends were trimmed by 1 base and 4 bases, with 6 bases remaining between them. The germline V gene has CDR1 SGHRS and CDR2 YFSETQ. The CDR3 is made up of 13 amino acids. DNA for the CDR3: TGCGCCAGCAGCTTGCGAGAGGGAAACACCATATATTTT. Its translation is CASSLREGNTIYF.

Only a few counts were recorded for this clone. V gene TRBV7-3 combines with J gene TRBJ2-5; 8 bases are a match to TRBD1. Germline V gene data show CDR1 as SGHTA and CDR2 as FQGTGA. Trimming cost V 2 bases and J 2 bases; bases outside gene matches: 7. This CDR3 spans 16 amino acids. The CDR3 nucleotides read TGTGCCAGCAGCTTAGGACGGGACAGGAATCAAGAGACCCAGTACTTC. This codes for CASSLGRDRNQETQYF.

V usage is TRBV7-6 and J usage is TRBJ2-1, with TRBD2 matching 11 bases. There are 18 residues in the CDR3. Unmatched junction bases numbered 9, after V lost 5 bases and J lost 0 bases. Germline V gene data show CDR1 as SGHVS and CDR2 as FNYEAQ. The CDR3 is CASSSLPTSGGSYNEQFF. DNA of the CDR3: TGTGCCAGCAGCAGCCTGCCAACTAGCGGGGGCTCCTACAATGAGCAGTTCTTC. The variable domain in full, with the rest retrieved from reference TRBV7-6 and TRBJ2-1, is GAGVSQSPRYKVTKRGQDVALRCDPISGHVSLYWYRQALGQGPEFLTYFNYEAQQDKSGLPNDRFSAERPEGSISTLTIQRTEQRDSAMYRCASSSLPTSGGSYNEQFFGPGTRLTVL.

V gene TRBV5-1 combines with J gene TRBJ2-5; 9 bases are a match to TRBD2. Germline loops: CDR1 SGHRS, CDR2 YFSETQ. J lost 4 bases, V lost 5 bases, and 12 bases had no gene match. This CDR3 is built from 16 residues. CDR3 sequence: CASRTSGGGARETQYF. CDR3 nucleotide sequence: TGCGCCAGCAGAACCAGTGGCGGGGGGGCGCGAGAGACCCAGTACTTC.

V and J are TRBV7-9 and TRBJ2-7; 8 bases are shared with TRBD2. The CDR3 has 13 residues. J lost 7 bases, V lost 5 bases, and 7 bases had no gene match. In germline, CDR1 is SEHNR, CDR2 FQNEAQ (reference sequence). The CDR3 protein is CASSPGGSREQYF. The DNA of the CDR3 is TGTGCCAGCAGCCCGGGGGGGTCTCGTGAGCAGTACTTC.